One sample yielded the 4 T cell receptor beta chains listed below, sequenced in a study of OX40 agonist ivuxolimab in advanced cancers. Library construction relied on the immunoSEQ multiplex PCR assay. TCRdb's version of the immuneACCESS table is confined to in-frame rearrangements and falls short of the full clone set. An unresolved V gene accounts for under half of the shortfall where checked; the remainder is of unknown origin. The sample records just over 80,000 clones, around 87% of which are singletons. The ten largest clones represent approximately 0.3% of the sample. This sample comprised CD4+ or CD8+ T cells sorted from blood, obtained in a trial of the OX40 agonist ivuxolimab. These receptor sequences come from an adult with an advanced solid tumor such as melanoma, head and neck, liver or kidney cancer.

This rearrangement joins TRBV19 to TRBJ1-1; 7 bases are a match to TRBD1. The CDR3 spans 13 residues. With 7 bases clipped from V and 4 bases from J, the junction kept 6 bases outside the gene matches. Germline lookup yields CDR1 LNHDA and CDR2 SQIVND (reference sequence). The CDR3 loop reads CASTRAGGTEAFF. The CDR3 DNA is TGTGCCAGTACTCGGGCAGGGGGCACTGAAGCTTTCTTT.

The CDR3 nucleotides read TGTGCCAGCAGCCGAACGACGGGACCATACAGCAACGTCCTGACTTTC. Translation: CASSRTTGPYSNVLTF. The V call is TRBV5-4, the J call TRBJ2-6, with D tentatively TRBD1 or TRBD2 (5 bases each). Germline lookup yields CDR1 SGHNT and CDR2 YYREEE (reference sequence). This CDR3 has 16 residues. The V end was cut by 4 bases, the J end by 9 bases, with 20 bases between.

The chain has TRBV27 and TRBJ2-5, with 10 bases matching TRBD1. Germline loops: CDR1 MNHEY, CDR2 SMNVEV (reference sequence). With 5 bases clipped from V and 5 bases from J, the junction kept 5 bases outside the gene matches. CDR3 length: 14 residues. This CDR3 reads CASSRQGAWETQYF. CDR3 nucleotide sequence: TGTGCCAGCAGTCGACAGGGGGCGTGGGAGACCCAGTACTTC.

The chain links TRBV28 to TRBJ2-2; 14 bases are a match to TRBD2. The ends lost 3 bases at V and 6 bases at J; junction bases unmatched: 12. The CDR3 is 19 residues long. CDR1 is MDHEN, CDR2 SYDVKM, per germline. The CDR3 bases are TGTGCCAGCAGTTTTCGACTAGCGGGAGGGCTTCTTAGGCCCGGGGAGCTGTTTTTT. This gives the protein CASSFRLAGGLLRPGELFF.